These T cell receptor beta chains were read from a single sample in a study of T cell responses to AZD1222 COVID-19 vaccine. Generated by immunoSEQ multiplex PCR, the TCRdb table keeps only in-frame clones and is missing some. This table holds some 99,000 clones, roughly 86% found once. The material sequenced was peripheral blood, taken 28 days after the second AZD1222 dose. The receptors here all came from an adult who received the AZD1222 COVID-19 vaccine. CDR3s include the opening cysteine and the closing phenylalanine or tryptophan. Fields, in order: J gene, clone size, D gene, V gene, CDR3 protein, CDR3 DNA. D genes are given only for firm matches. Only part of the rows carry a size: once, few, many, or a class if the clone is expanded.

J gene: TRBJ1-2; clone size: NA; D gene: NA; V gene: TRBV30; CDR3 protein: CAWSSTAGYTF; CDR3 DNA: TGTGCCTGGTCTTCTACAGCGGGCTACACCTTC
J gene: TRBJ2-1; clone size: NA; D gene: TRBD1; V gene: TRBV7-3; CDR3 protein: CASSWGTGSNEQFF; CDR3 DNA: TGTGCCAGCAGCTGGGGGACAGGGTCAAATGAGCAGTTCTTC
J gene: TRBJ2-7; clone size: NA; D gene: NA; V gene: TRBV6-5; CDR3 protein: CASSYSIYGSYEQYF; CDR3 DNA: TGTGCCAGCAGTTACTCGATTTACGGAAGCTACGAGCAGTACTTC
J gene: TRBJ2-7; clone size: NA; D gene: NA; V gene: TRBV7-9; CDR3 protein: CASSLEVGGSYEQYF; CDR3 DNA: TGTGCCAGCAGCTTAGAGGTTGGAGGCTCCTACGAGCAGTACTTC
J gene: TRBJ1-1; clone size: NA; D gene: TRBD1; V gene: TRBV4-1; CDR3 protein: CASSQVGWYRGTEAFF; CDR3 DNA: TGCGCCAGCAGCCAAGTCGGGTGGTACAGGGGCACTGAAGCTTTCTTT
J gene: TRBJ2-1; clone size: NA; D gene: NA; V gene: TRBV6-2/TRBV6-3; CDR3 protein: CASSYSPGPAHYNEQFF; CDR3 DNA: TGTGCCAGCAGTTATAGTCCGGGCCCGGCTCACTACAATGAGCAGTTCTTC
J gene: TRBJ2-1; clone size: NA; D gene: TRBD2; V gene: TRBV28; CDR3 protein: CASRLAAIFIYNEQFF; CDR3 DNA: TGTGCCAGCAGACTAGCGGCGATTTTCATTTACAATGAGCAGTTCTTC
J gene: TRBJ2-7; clone size: NA; D gene: NA; V gene: TRBV29-1; CDR3 protein: CSVALGGSYEQYF; CDR3 DNA: TGCAGCGTTGCTCTGGGCGGTTCCTACGAGCAGTACTTC
J gene: TRBJ2-7; clone size: NA; D gene: NA; V gene: TRBV21-1; CDR3 protein: CASSKKGLADYEQYF; CDR3 DNA: TGTGCCAGCAGCAAAAAAGGACTAGCGGATTACGAGCAGTACTTC
J gene: TRBJ2-3; clone size: NA; D gene: NA; V gene: TRBV6-5; CDR3 protein: CASGRSSVSTDTQYF; CDR3 DNA: TGTGCCAGCGGGCGGTCTAGCGTGAGCACAGATACGCAGTATTTT
J gene: TRBJ2-3; clone size: NA; D gene: TRBD2; V gene: TRBV7-2; CDR3 protein: CASSYRGGRTDTQYF; CDR3 DNA: TGTGCCAGCAGCTACCGGGGGGGTCGAACAGATACGCAGTATTTT
J gene: TRBJ1-6; clone size: few; D gene: NA; V gene: TRBV5-3; CDR3 protein: CARSLAKNSPLHF; CDR3 DNA: TGTGCCAGAAGCTTGGCAAAAAATTCACCCCTCCACTTT
J gene: TRBJ2-7; clone size: NA; D gene: NA; V gene: TRBV13; CDR3 protein: CASSLVGVNEQYF; CDR3 DNA: TGTGCCAGCAGCTTGGTGGGAGTAAACGAGCAGTACTTC
J gene: TRBJ1-5; clone size: NA; D gene: NA; V gene: TRBV5-6; CDR3 protein: CASSLARQPQHF; CDR3 DNA: TGTGCCAGCAGCTTGGCTCGTCAGCCCCAGCATTTT
J gene: TRBJ2-7; clone size: NA; D gene: NA; V gene: TRBV14; CDR3 protein: CASGNYEQYF; CDR3 DNA: TGTGCCAGCGGGAACTACGAGCAGTACTTC
J gene: TRBJ2-2; clone size: NA; D gene: NA; V gene: TRBV21-1; CDR3 protein: CASSQRGGGNTGELFF; CDR3 DNA: TGTGCCAGCAGCCAGCGTGGGGGAGGGAACACCGGGGAGCTGTTTTTT
J gene: TRBJ1-6; clone size: NA; D gene: NA; V gene: TRBV2; CDR3 protein: CASSELQYNSPLHF; CDR3 DNA: TGTGCCAGCAGTGAACTACAGTATAATTCACCCCTCCACTTT
J gene: TRBJ1-4; clone size: NA; D gene: TRBD1; V gene: TRBV27; CDR3 protein: CASSFLQDRANEKLFF; CDR3 DNA: TGTGCCAGCAGTTTCCTCCAGGACAGGGCCAATGAAAAACTGTTTTTT
J gene: TRBJ2-1; clone size: NA; D gene: TRBD2; V gene: TRBV27; CDR3 protein: CASSSFGGSGRGNEQFF; CDR3 DNA: TGTGCCAGCAGTTCGTTCGGAGGTAGCGGGAGGGGCAATGAGCAGTTCTTC
J gene: TRBJ2-6; clone size: NA; D gene: TRBD1; V gene: TRBV6-6; CDR3 protein: CASSPGTGDPGANVLTF; CDR3 DNA: TGTGCCAGCAGTCCCGGGACAGGGGACCCTGGGGCCAACGTCCTGACTTTC
J gene: TRBJ2-3; clone size: once; D gene: TRBD2; V gene: TRBV11-3; CDR3 protein: CASSSGLAGGRDTQYF; CDR3 DNA: TGTGCCAGCAGCTCCGGACTAGCGGGGGGGCGAGATACGCAGTATTTT
J gene: TRBJ2-3; clone size: once; D gene: NA; V gene: TRBV4-1; CDR3 protein: CASSQEETDTQYF; CDR3 DNA: TGCGCCAGCAGCCAAGAAGAGACAGATACGCAGTATTTT
J gene: TRBJ2-7; clone size: NA; D gene: TRBD2; V gene: TRBV7-2; CDR3 protein: CASSLVAGDAYEQYF; CDR3 DNA: TGTGCCAGCAGCTTAGTGGCGGGAGACGCTTACGAGCAGTACTTC
J gene: TRBJ2-7; clone size: NA; D gene: TRBD1; V gene: TRBV2; CDR3 protein: CASSGTPSVSDRGIYEQYF; CDR3 DNA: TGTGCCAGCAGTGGGACTCCCTCAGTCTCGGACAGGGGGATCTACGAGCAGTACTTC
J gene: TRBJ1-2; clone size: NA; D gene: NA; V gene: TRBV29-1; CDR3 protein: CSVEGTAYGYTF; CDR3 DNA: TGCAGCGTTGAAGGGACAGCCTATGGCTACACCTTC